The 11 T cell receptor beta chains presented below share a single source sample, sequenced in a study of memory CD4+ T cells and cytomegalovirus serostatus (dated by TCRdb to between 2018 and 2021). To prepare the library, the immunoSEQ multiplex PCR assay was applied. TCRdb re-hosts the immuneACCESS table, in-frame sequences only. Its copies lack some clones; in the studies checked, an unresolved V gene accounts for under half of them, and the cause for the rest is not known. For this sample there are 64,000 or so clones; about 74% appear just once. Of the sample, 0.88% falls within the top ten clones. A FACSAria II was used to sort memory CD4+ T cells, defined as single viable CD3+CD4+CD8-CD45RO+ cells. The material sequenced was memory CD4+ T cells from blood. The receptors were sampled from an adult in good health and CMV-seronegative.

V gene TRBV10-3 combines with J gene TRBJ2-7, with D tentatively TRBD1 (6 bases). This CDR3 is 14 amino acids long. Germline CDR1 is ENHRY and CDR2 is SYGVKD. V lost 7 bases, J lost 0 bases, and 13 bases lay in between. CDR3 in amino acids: CAINGAGVSYEQYF. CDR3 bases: TGTGCCATCAATGGTGCAGGGGTCTCCTACGAGCAGTACTTC.

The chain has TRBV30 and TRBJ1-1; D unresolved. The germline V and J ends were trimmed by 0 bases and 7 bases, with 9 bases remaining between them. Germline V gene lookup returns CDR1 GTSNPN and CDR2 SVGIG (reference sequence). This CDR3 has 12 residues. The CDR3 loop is CAWSVDGHEAFF. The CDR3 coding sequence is TGTGCCTGGAGTGTAGATGGGCATGAAGCTTTCTTT.

CDR3 protein: CASSKDPRSGNTIYF. The CDR3 DNA reads TGTGCCAGTAGTAAGGACCCACGCTCTGGAAACACCATATATTTT. The chain has TRBV19 and TRBJ1-3; D is undetermined. The V and J ends lost 4 bases and 0 bases respectively, with 10 bases between them. The CDR3 totals 15 residues. Germline V gives CDR1 LNHDA, CDR2 SQIVND (reference sequence). Based on the CDR3 plus reference TRBV19 and TRBJ1-3, the full variable domain is DGGITQSPKYLFRKEGQNVTLSCEQNLNHDAMYWYRQDPGQGLRLIYYSQIVNDFQKGDIAEGYSVSREKKESFPLTVTSAQKNPTAFYLCASSKDPRSGNTIYFGEGSWLTVV.

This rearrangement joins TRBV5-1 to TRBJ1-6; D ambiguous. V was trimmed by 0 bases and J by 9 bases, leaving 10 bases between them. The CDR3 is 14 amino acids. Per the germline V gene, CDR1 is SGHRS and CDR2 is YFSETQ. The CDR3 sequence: CASSLGQDPSPLHF. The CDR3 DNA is TGCGCCAGCAGCTTGGGTCAGGACCCTTCACCCCTCCACTTT.

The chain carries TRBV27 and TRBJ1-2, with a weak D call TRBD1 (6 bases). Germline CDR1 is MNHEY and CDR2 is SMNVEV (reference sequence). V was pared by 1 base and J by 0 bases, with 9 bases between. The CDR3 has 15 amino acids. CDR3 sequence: CASSLLAGANYGYTF. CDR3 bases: TGTGCCAGCAGTTTATTGGCAGGGGCTAACTATGGCTACACCTTC.

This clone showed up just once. CDR3 bases: TGTGCCAGCAGCCCCCAGACAGGGGTTATCAATCAGCCCCAGCATTTT. Amino acid sequence: CASSPQTGVINQPQHF. The chain uses TRBV2 and TRBJ1-5, with 8 bases aligning to TRBD1. V was pared by 6 bases and J by 3 bases, with 10 bases of the junction left unmatched. The CDR3 is made up of 16 amino acids. Germline-derived CDR1 and CDR2 are SNHLY and FYNNEI.

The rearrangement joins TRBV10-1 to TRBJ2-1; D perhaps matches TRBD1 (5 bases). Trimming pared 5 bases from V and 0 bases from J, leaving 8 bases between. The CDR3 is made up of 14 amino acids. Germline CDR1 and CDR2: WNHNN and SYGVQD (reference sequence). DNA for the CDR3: TGCGCCAGCAGTAAGGGGTCCTCCTACAATGAGCAGTTCTTC. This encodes CASSKGSSYNEQFF.

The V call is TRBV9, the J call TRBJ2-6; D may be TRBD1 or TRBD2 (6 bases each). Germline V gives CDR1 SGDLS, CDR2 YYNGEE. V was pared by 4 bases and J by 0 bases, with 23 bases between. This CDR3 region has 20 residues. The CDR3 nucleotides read TGTGCCAGCAGCTCACAAGTCAGGGGACTTTTAGGCTCTGGGGCCAACGTCCTGACTTTC. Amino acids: CASSSQVRGLLGSGANVLTF. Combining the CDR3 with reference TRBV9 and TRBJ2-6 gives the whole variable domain DSGVTQTPKHLITATGQRVTLRCSPRSGDLSVYWYQQSLDQGLQFLIQYYNGEERAKGNILERFSAQQFPDLHSELNLSSLELGDSALYFCASSSQVRGLLGSGANVLTFGAGSRLTVL.

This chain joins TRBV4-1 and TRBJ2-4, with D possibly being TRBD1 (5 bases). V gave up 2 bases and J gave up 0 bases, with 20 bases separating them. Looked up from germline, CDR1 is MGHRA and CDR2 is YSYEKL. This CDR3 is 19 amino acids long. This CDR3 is CASSQLEGARFLAKNIQYF. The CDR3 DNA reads TGCGCCAGCAGCCAACTAGAAGGGGCACGTTTTCTAGCCAAAAACATTCAGTACTTC.

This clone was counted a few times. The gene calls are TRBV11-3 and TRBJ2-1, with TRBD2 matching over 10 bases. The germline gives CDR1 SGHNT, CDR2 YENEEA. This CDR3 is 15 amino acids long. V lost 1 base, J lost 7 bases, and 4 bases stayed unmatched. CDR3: CASSLGGLAVNEQFF. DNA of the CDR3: TGTGCCAGCAGCTTAGGAGGACTAGCGGTTAATGAGCAGTTCTTC.

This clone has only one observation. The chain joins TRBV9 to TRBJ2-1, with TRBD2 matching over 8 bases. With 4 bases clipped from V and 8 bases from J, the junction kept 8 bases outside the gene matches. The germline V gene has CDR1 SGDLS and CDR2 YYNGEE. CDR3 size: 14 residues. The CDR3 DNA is TGTGCCAGCAGCCCTCGACTAGCGAGGGATGAGCAGTTCTTC. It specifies CASSPRLARDEQFF.